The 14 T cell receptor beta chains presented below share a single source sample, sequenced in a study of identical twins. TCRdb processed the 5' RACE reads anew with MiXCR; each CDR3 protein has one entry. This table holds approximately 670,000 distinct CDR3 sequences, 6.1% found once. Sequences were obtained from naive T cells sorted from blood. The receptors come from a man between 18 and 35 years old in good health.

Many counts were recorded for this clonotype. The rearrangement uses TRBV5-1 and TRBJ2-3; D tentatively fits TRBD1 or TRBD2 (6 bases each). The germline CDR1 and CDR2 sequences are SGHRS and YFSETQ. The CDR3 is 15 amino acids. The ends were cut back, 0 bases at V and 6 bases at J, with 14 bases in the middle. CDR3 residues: CASSLAGARTDTQYF. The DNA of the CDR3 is TGCGCCAGCAGCTTGGCGGGGGCGCGGACGGATACGCAGTATTTT.

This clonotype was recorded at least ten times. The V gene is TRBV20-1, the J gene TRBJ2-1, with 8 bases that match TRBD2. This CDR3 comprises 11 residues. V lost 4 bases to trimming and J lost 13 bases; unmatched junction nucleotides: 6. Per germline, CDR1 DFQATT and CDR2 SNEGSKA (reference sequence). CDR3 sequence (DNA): TGCAGTGCTACGTCCGGGAGGGAACAGTTCTTC. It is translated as CSATSGREQFF.

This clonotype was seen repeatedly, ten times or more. CDR3: CASSRRPQETQYF. CDR3 coding DNA: TGTGCCAGCAGCAGGAGACCCCAAGAGACCCAGTACTTC. The gene calls are TRBV7-9 and TRBJ2-5; D unclear. Per the germline V gene, CDR1 is SEHNR and CDR2 is FQNEAQ (reference sequence). V lost 5 bases and J 1 base, leaving 8 bases between the germline ends. CDR3 length equals 13 residues.

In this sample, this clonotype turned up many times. In DNA, the CDR3 is TGTGCCAGGGCGGACAGCTACAATGAGCAGTTCTTC. It codes for CARADSYNEQFF. This chain uses TRBV7-9 with TRBJ2-1, with D perhaps TRBD1 (6 bases). The germline gives CDR1 SEHNR, CDR2 FQNEAQ (reference sequence). V dropped 9 bases and J dropped 3 bases, with 9 bases sitting between them. The CDR3 is 12 residues long.

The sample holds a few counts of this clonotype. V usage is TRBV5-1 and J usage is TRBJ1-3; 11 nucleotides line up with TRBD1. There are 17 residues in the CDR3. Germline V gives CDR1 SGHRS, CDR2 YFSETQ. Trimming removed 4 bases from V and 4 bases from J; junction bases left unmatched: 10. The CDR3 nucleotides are TGCGCCAGCAGCGCAAGGACAGGGGGCTTGGGAGGAAACACCATATATTTT. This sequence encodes CASSARTGGLGGNTIYF.

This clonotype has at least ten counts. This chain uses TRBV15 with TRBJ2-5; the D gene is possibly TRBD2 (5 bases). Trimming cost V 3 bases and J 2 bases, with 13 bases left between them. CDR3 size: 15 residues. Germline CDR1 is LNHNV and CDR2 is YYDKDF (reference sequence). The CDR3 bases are TGTGCCACCAGCAGGGGTGAGGGAACGCAAGAGACCCAGTACTTC. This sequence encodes CATSRGEGTQETQYF. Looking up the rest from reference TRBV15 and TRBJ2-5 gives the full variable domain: DAMVIQNPRYQVTQFGKPVTLSCSQTLNHNVMYWYQQKSSQAPKLLFHYYDKDFNNEADTPDNFQSRRPNTSFCFLDIRSPGLGDTAMYLCATSRGEGTQETQYFGPGTRLLVL.

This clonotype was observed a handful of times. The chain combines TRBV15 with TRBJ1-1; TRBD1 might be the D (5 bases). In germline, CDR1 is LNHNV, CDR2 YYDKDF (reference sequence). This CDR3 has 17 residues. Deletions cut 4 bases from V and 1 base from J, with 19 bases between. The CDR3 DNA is TGTGCCACCAGCACAGACCGGGACCGGAGAAGGAACACTGAAGCTTTCTTT. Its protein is CATSTDRDRRRNTEAFF.

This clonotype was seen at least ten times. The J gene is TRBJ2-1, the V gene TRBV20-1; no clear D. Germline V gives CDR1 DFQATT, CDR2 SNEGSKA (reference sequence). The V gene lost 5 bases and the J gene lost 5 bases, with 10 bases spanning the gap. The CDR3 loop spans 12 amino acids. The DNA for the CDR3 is TGCAGTGCTCCCACCACTGACAATGAGCAGTTCTTC. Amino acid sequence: CSAPTTDNEQFF.

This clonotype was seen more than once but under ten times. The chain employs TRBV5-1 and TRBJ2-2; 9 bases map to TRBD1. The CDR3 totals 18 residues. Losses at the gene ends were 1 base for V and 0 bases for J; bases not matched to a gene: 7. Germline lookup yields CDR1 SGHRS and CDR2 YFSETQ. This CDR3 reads CASSLKGQGVANTGELFF. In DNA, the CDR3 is TGCGCCAGCAGCTTGAAGGGACAGGGCGTCGCGAACACCGGGGAGCTGTTTTTT.

The CDR3 nucleotides are TGCAGCGTCGAACACCCGAGCGGCCCCGACTCCTACGAGCAGTACTTC. It translates to CSVEHPSGPDSYEQYF. The chain employs TRBV29-1 and TRBJ2-7; the D gene is possibly TRBD2 (5 bases). Germline values: CDR1 SQVTM, CDR2 ANQGSEA. V shed 6 bases and J shed 0 bases, with 21 bases lying between them. CDR3 length: 16 residues.

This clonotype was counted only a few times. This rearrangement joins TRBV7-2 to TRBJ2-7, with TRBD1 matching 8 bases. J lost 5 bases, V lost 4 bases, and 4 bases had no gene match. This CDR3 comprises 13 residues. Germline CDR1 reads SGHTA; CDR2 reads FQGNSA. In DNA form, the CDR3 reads TGTGCCAGCAGCTCGGGACAGGTCCACGAGCAGTACTTC. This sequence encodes CASSSGQVHEQYF.

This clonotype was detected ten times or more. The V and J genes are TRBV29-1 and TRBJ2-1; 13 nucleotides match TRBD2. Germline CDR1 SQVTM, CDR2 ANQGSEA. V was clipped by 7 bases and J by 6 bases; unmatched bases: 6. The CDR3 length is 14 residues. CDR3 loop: CSGKLAGGLNEQFF. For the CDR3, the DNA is TGCAGCGGTAAACTAGCGGGAGGGCTCAATGAGCAGTTCTTC.

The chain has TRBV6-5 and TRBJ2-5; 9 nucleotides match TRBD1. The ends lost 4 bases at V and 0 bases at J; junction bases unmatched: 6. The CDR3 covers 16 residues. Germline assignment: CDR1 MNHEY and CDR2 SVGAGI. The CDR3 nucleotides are TGTGCCAGCAGTTCGTGGACAGGGGCGAACCAAGAGACCCAGTACTTC. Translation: CASSSWTGANQETQYF.

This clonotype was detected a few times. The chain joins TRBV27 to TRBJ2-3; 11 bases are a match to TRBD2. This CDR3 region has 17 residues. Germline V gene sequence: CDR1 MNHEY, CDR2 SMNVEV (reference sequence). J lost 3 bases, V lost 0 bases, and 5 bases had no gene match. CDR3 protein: CASSLSRLAGLTDTQYF. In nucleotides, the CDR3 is TGTGCCAGCAGTTTATCGAGACTAGCGGGGTTAACAGATACGCAGTATTTT.